Reported below is one T cell receptor (beta chain). Terminally differentiated effector memory CD45RA+ cells were left out of the naive CD8 fraction, which was CD45RO-negative and positively selected for CCR7. This sample stems from a study of shared clonotypes between healthy human individuals. TCRdb's table, derived via immunoSEQ multiplex PCR, lists solely in-frame clones and lacks some. The data hold hundreds of thousands of clones, with approximately 96% observed a single time. The sample consisted of naive CD8+ T cells sorted from blood. The TCR originated in a woman under 40 in good health.

The CDR3 sequence is CASRDGLLSGANVLTF. In DNA, the CDR3 is TGTGCCAGCAGGGACGGGTTGCTCTCTGGGGCCAACGTCCTGACTTTC. This rearrangement joins TRBV7-9 to TRBJ2-6; D not certain. CDR3 length equals 16 residues. CDR1 and CDR2 from the germline V gene are SEHNR and FQNEAQ (reference sequence). Trimming cost V 6 bases and J 0 bases, with 12 bases left between them. The whole variable domain, remainder taken from reference TRBV7-9 and TRBJ2-6, is DTGVSQNPRHKITKRGQNVTFRCDPISEHNRLYWYRQTLGQGPEFLTYFQNEAQLEKSRLLSDRFSAERPKGSFSTLEIQRTEQGDSAMYLCASRDGLLSGANVLTFGAGSRLTVL.